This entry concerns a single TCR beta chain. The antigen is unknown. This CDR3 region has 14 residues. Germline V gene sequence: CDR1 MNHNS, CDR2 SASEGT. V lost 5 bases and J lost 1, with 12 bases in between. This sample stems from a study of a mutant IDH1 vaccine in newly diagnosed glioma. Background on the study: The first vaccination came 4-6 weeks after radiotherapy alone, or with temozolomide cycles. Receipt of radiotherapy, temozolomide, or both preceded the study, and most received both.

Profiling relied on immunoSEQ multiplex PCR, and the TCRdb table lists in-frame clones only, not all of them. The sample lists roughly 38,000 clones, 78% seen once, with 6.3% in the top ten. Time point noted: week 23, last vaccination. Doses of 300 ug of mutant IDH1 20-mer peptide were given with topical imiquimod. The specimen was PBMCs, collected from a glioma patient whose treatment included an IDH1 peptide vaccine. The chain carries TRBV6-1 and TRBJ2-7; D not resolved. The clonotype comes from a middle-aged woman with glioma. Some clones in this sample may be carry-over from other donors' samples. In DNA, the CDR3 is TGTGCCAGCAGTCCCTGGACGGATTCCTACGAGCAGTACTTC. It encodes CASSPWTDSYEQYF.